Sequencing of this TCR beta chain was carried out in a study of blood T cells in healthy people across ages. From germline, CDR1 is SQVTM and CDR2 ANQGSEA. V lost 5 bases to trimming and J lost 6 bases, with 13 bases between them. This CDR3 is built from 12 residues. Those donating, healthy Caucasian individuals from Russia, were aged about 6 to 100. Total RNA was isolated from each sample in quantities of at least 5 micrograms. Study-wide points: In older individuals, TCR beta diversity per million T cells was lower, falling roughly linearly with age. Considered underestimates were the diversity estimates obtained from one million T cells.

This clonotype was picked up a small number of times. Its antigen is as yet unknown. Combining a sample-barcoded 5' primer with a J-beta primer mix, a second PCR ran for roughly 6 to 11 cycles. TCRdb reanalysed the 5' RACE reads using MiXCR and keeps one entry per CDR3 protein. The sample includes about 1,800,000 distinct CDR3 sequences, about 28% of them seen just once. The chain has TRBV29-1 and TRBJ1-2; tentative D call: TRBD1 (5 bases). Material: blood. The sequence came from a woman aged 25 to 39 in good health. The CDR3 region has the DNA TGCAGCGTTCTGGAAGGGGCTCATGGCTACACCTTC. Its protein product is CSVLEGAHGYTF.